The clone carrying this TCR beta chain was seen repeatedly, ten times or more. Antigen: not known. This record belongs to a study of T-cell memory formation after mild COVID-19. Broader study findings: Clones that contracted clustered mainly in CM and EM if CD4+ and in EMRA if CD8+. Some SARS-CoV-2-responding clones were already detected in memory before infection.

V was shortened by 4 bases and J by 4 bases, with 13 bases between the two germline ends. CDR3 length: 13 amino acids. Germline-derived CDR1 and CDR2 are SQVTM and ANQGSEA. Constant-segment primers were used for 5'RACE, and the resulting TCR alpha and TCR beta cDNA libraries carried sample barcodes and UMIs. TCRdb analysed the 5' RACE reads with MiXCR anew, one entry per CDR3 protein. There are roughly 350,000 distinct CDR3 sequences in the sample; 21% occur only once, and around 12% lies in the top ten. The material sequenced was PBMCs or a T cell subset sorted from them (not recorded which). The chain is built from TRBV29-1 and TRBJ1-2, with no clear D. The source of this sequence is an adult woman who had mild COVID-19 (a few samples of this study predate the infection). Cell type and time point are not known. The DNA for the CDR3 is TGCAGCGTTGGGCCAAACTCCGGCTATGGCTACACCTTC. It yields the protein CSVGPNSGYGYTF.